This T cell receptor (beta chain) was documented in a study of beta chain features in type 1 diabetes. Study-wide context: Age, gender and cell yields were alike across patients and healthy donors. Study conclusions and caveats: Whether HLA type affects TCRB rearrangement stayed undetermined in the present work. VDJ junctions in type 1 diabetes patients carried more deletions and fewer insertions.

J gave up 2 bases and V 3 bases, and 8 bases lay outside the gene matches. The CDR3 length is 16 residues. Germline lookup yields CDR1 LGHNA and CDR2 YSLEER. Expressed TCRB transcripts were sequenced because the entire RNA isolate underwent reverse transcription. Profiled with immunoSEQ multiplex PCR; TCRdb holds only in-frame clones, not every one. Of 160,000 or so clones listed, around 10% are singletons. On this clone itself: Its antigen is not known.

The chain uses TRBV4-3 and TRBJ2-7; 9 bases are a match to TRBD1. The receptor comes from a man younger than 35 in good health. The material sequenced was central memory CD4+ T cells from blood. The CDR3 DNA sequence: TGCGCCAGCAGCCAGGGCTACCGGGACAGGGCCTACGAGCAGTACTTC. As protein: CASSQGYRDRAYEQYF.